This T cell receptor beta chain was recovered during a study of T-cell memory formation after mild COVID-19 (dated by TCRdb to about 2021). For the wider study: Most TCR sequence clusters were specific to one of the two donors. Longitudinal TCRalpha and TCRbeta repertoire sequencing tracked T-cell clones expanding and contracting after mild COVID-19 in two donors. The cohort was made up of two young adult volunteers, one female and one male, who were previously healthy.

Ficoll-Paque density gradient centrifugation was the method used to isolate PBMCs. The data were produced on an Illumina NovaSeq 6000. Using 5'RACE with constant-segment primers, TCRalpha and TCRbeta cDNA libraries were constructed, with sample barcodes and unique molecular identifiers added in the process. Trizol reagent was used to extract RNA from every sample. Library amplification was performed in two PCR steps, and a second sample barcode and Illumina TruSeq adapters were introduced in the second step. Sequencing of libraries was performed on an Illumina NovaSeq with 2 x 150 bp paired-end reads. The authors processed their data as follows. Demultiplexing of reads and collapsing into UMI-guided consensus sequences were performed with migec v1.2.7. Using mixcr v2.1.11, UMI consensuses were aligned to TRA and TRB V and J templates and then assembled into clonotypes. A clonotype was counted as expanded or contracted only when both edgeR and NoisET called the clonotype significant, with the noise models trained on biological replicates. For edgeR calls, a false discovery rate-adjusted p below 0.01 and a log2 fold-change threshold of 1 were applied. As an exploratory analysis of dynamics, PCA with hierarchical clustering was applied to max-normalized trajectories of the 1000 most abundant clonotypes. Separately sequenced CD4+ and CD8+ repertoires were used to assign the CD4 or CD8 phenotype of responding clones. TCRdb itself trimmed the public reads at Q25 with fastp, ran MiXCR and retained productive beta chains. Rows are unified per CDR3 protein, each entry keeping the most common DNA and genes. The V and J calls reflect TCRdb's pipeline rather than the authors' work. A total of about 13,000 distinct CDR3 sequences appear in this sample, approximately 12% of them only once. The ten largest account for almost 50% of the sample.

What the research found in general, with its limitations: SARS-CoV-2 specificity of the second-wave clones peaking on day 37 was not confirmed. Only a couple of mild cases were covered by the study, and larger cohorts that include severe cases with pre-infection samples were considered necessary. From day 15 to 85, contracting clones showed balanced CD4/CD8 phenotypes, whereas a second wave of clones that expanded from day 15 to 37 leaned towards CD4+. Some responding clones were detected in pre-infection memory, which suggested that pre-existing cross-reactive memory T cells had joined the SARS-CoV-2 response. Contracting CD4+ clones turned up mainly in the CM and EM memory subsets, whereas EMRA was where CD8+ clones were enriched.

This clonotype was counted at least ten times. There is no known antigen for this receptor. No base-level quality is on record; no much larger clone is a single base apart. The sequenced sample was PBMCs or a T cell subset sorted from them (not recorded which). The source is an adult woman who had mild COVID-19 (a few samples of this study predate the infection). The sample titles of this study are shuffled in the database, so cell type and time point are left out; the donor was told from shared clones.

The DNA sequence is as follows: TGTGCCAGCAGCGTAGGATCGGTAGGGGAGCTGTTTTTT. Translated, this gives CASSVGSVGELFF. This sequence uses TRBV9 and TRBJ2-2, with the D gene too uncertain to name. Taken from cysteine to phenylalanine, the CDR3 has 13 residues. CDR3 DNA only is kept here, 39 bases in frame from base 1. According to the germline V gene, CDR1 reads SGDLS and CDR2 reads YYNGEE. Trimming takes 0 bases from V and 8 bases from J, and the germline ends sit 8 bases apart.